This T cell receptor beta chain was recorded in a study of cytomegalovirus exposure and HLA in healthy donors. General study findings and limits: The likely explanation for a cluster of highly shared sequence variants was sequencing artifact. TCR beta V- and J-gene trimming, according to a later analysis, was linked to a missense DCLRE1C variant.

Regarding this clone: The target antigen is unknown.

PCR was performed using 60 Vbeta and 13 Jbeta primers. The protocol was immunoSEQ multiplex PCR, while the TCRdb copy is restricted to in-frame clones and leaves out a portion. Among some 190,000 clones listed, 81% were seen once. The CDR3 is made up of 13 amino acids. V shed 4 bases, J shed 8 bases, and the junction held 7 bases outside the gene matches. Germline V gene lookup returns CDR1 SGHDT and CDR2 YYEEEE. This chain links TRBV5-6 with TRBJ1-2; the match to TRBD1 covers 8 bases. The source of this sequence is a young man in good health and CMV-seronegative. Sequenced input: PBMCs. For the CDR3, the DNA is TGTGCCAGCAGCCCCGACAGGGGATACGGCTACACCTTC. Translating gives CASSPDRGYGYTF.